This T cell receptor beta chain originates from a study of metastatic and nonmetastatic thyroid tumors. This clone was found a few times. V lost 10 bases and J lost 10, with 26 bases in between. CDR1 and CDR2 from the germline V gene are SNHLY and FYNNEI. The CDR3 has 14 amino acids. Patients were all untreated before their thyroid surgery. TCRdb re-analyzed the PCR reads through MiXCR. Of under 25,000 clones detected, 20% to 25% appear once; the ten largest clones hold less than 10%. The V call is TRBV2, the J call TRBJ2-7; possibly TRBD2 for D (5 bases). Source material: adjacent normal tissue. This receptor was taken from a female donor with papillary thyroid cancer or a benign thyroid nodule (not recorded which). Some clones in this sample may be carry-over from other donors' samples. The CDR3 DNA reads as TGTGCCAACAGCTCCGTGACGGGGATCTATGATCAGTACTTC. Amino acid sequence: CANSSVTGIYDQYF.